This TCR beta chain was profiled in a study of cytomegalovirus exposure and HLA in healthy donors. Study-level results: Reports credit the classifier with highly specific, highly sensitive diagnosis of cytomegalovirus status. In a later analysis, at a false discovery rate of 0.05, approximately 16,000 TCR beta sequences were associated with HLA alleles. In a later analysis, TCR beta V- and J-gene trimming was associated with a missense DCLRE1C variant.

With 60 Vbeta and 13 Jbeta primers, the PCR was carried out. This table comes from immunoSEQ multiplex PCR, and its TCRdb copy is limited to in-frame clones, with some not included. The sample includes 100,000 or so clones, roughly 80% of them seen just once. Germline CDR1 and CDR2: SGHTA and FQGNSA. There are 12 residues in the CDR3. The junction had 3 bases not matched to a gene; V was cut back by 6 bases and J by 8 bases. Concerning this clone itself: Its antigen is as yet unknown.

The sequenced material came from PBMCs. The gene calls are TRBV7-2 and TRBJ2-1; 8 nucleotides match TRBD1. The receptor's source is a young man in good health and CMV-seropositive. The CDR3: CASREQGDEQFF. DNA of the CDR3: TGTGCCAGCAGAGAACAGGGGGATGAGCAGTTCTTC.